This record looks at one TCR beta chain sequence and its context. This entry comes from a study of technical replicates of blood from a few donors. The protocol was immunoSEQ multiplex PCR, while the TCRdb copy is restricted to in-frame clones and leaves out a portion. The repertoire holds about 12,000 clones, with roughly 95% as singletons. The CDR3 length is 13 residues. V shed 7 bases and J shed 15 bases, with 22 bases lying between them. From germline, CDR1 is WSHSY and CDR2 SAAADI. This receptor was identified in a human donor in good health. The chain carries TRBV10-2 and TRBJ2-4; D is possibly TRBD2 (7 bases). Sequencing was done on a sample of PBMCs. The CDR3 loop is CASNGGLNPVGYF. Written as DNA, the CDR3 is TGCGCCAGCAACGGGGGGCTCAACCCGGTAGGGTACTTC.